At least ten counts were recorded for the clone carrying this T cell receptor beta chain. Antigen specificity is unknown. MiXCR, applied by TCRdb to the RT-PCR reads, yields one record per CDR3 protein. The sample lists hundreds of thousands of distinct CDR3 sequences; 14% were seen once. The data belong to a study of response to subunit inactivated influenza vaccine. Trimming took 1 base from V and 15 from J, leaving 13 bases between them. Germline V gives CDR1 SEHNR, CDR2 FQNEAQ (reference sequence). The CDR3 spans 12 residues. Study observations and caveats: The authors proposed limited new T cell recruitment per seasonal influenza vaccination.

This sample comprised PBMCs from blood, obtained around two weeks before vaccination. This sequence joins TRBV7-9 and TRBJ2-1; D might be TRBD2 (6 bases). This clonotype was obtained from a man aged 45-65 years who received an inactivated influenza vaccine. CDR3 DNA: TGTGCCAGCAGCTTAGGGGTGGACTATTGGTTCTTC. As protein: CASSLGVDYWFF.